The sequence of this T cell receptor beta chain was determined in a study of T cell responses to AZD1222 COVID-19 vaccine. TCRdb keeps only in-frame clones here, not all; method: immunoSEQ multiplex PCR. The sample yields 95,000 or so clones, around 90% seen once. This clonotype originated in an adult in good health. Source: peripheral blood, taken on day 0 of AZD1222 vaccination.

Here the CDR3 DNA reads TGCAGTGCTAGAGTAGACTATGGCTACACCTTC. Protein product: CSARVDYGYTF. This rearrangement joins TRBV20-1 to TRBJ1-2; D is ambiguous. The CDR3 runs 11 residues. Germline V gene data show CDR1 as DFQATT and CDR2 as SNEGSKA (reference sequence). The V end was cut by 1 base, the J end by 3 bases, with 3 bases between.